This TCR beta chain was observed in a study of T cell changes during pregnancy in multiple sclerosis. Only one count was recorded for this clone. V dropped 4 bases and J dropped 3 bases, with 13 bases sitting between them. The germline gives CDR1 GTSNPN, CDR2 SVGIG (reference sequence). The CDR3 is 14 residues long. Data came from immunoSEQ multiplex PCR; TCRdb stores just in-frame clones and leaves some out. In the table there are around 70,000 clones, about nine tenths of which are singletons. The chain uses TRBV30 and TRBJ2-1; no reliable D call. This sequence originates from a female donor with multiple sclerosis, enrolled in a pregnancy study. The sequencing here drew on CD4+ T cells from peripheral blood mononuclear cells, taken after pregnancy. CDR3 sequence reads: CAWTAGSGYNEQFF. CDR3 nucleotides: TGTGCCTGGACTGCTGGATCGGGCTACAATGAGCAGTTCTTC.